Below, 27 T cell receptor beta chains from the same sample are listed, as sequenced in a study of OX40 agonist ivuxolimab in advanced cancers. Sequencing was performed with immunoSEQ multiplex PCR; in TCRdb, only in-frame clones are kept and a portion is missing. The data contain around 84,000 clones, roughly 92% of them singletons. This sample comprised CD4+ or CD8+ T cells sorted from blood, obtained in a trial of the OX40 agonist ivuxolimab. These receptor sequences come from an adult with an advanced solid tumor such as melanoma, head and neck, liver or kidney cancer.

The V gene is TRBV29-1, the J gene TRBJ2-2; no definite D call. The V and J ends lost 2 bases and 9 bases respectively, with 10 bases between them. Germline CDR1 reads SQVTM; CDR2 reads ANQGSEA. The CDR3 covers 12 residues. Written as DNA, the CDR3 is TGCAGCGTTGAACTCCGGCCTCGGGAGCTGTTTTTT. It encodes CSVELRPRELFF.

This clone was picked up a small number of times. The chain combines TRBV10-3 with TRBJ1-2; TRBD1 agrees at 8 bases. This CDR3 region has 11 residues. In germline, CDR1 is ENHRY, CDR2 SYGVKD. The ends lost 6 bases at V and 6 bases at J; junction bases unmatched: 0. CDR3 in DNA: TGTGCCATCAGGACAGGGGATGGCTACACCTTC. Its protein product is CAIRTGDGYTF.

The chain has TRBV5-1 and TRBJ2-2, with 9 positions matching TRBD2. Trimming removed 4 bases from V and 6 bases from J; junction bases left unmatched: 7. The CDR3 has 15 residues. The germline CDR1 and CDR2 sequences are SGHRS and YFSETQ. This chain's CDR3 is CASSEAGGYSGELFF. The DNA for the CDR3 is TGCGCCAGCAGCGAAGCGGGGGGTTATTCCGGGGAGCTGTTTTTT.

This clone was detected once. This chain joins TRBV15 and TRBJ1-1, with 9 nucleotides matching TRBD1. Germline CDR1 is LNHNV and CDR2 is YYDKDF (reference sequence). This CDR3 comprises 18 residues. V gave up 1 base and J gave up 1 base; unmatched junction bases: 10. The CDR3 protein is CATSRGLPQGAGNTEAFF. The CDR3 bases are TGTGCCACCAGCAGAGGTCTCCCACAGGGGGCAGGGAACACTGAAGCTTTCTTT.

The chain joins TRBV9 to TRBJ1-3; D is perhaps TRBD1 (5 bases). The CDR3 sequence is 13 residues long. Germline V gene data show CDR1 as SGDLS and CDR2 as YYNGEE. Trimming took off 0 bases at V and 8 bases at J, with 9 bases between the two ends. CDR3 in DNA: TGTGCCAGCAGCGTAGGGGGCAGGGACACCATATATTTT. It yields the protein CASSVGGRDTIYF.

The chain is built from TRBV5-8 and TRBJ1-1; D gene unclear. The germline V gene encodes CDR1 SGHTS and CDR2 YDEGEE. The CDR3 is 11 residues long. V was pared by 0 bases and J by 6 bases, with 3 bases between. The CDR3 coding sequence is TGTGCCAGCAGCTTGGCCCCTGAAGCTTTCTTT. This sequence encodes CASSLAPEAFF.

V and J are TRBV27 and TRBJ1-2, with D maybe TRBD1 (5 bases). V was clipped by 0 bases and J by 1 base, with 12 bases between them. Germline V CDR1 and CDR2: MNHEY, SMNVEV (reference sequence). The CDR3 is 16 residues long. The CDR3 sequence: CASSLSGVGYNYGYTF. CDR3 bases: TGTGCCAGCAGTTTATCGGGGGTCGGGTATAACTATGGCTACACCTTC.

This clone was seen only once. This rearrangement joins TRBV18 to TRBJ2-1; unclear D gene. This CDR3 has 13 residues. V lost 8 bases to trimming and J lost 3 bases, with 11 bases between them. In germline, CDR1 is KGHSH, CDR2 LQKENI. The CDR3 spells CASAESSYNEQFF. CDR3 bases: TGTGCCAGCGCGGAAAGTAGCTACAATGAGCAGTTCTTC. Variable domain in full (rest from reference TRBV18 and TRBJ2-1): NAGVMQNPRHLVRRRGQEARLRCSPMKGHSHVYWYRQLPEEGLKFMVYLQKENIIDESGMPKERFSAEFPKEGPSILRIQQVVRGDSAAYFCASAESSYNEQFFGPGTRLTVL.

The chain employs TRBV14 and TRBJ2-7, with D perhaps TRBD1 or TRBD2 (5 bases each). CDR1 is SGHDN and CDR2 is FVKESK in the germline V gene. The CDR3 contains 13 residues. Between the trimmed V and J ends, which lost 4 bases and 5 bases, there was a span of 12 bases. The CDR3 loop is CASSPSPGHEQYF. The CDR3 coding sequence is TGTGCCAGCAGCCCTAGTCCGGGGCACGAGCAGTACTTC.

This clone was counted a single time. This chain uses TRBV30 with TRBJ2-1, with 10 bases matching TRBD1. The CDR3 has 14 residues. V was clipped by 2 bases and J by 6 bases; unmatched bases: 4. The germline gives CDR1 GTSNPN, CDR2 SVGIG (reference sequence). The CDR3 region is CAWSWTGGFNEQFF. CDR3 bases: TGTGCCTGGAGTTGGACAGGGGGTTTCAATGAGCAGTTCTTC.

This chain joins TRBV4-1 and TRBJ1-3; no clear D gene. The CDR3 consists of 15 residues. Germline V lookup: CDR1 MGHRA, CDR2 YSYEKL. V was clipped by 3 bases and J by 3 bases, with 12 bases between them. As DNA, the CDR3 is TGCGCCAGCAGCCACGCCTTGGAGGTTGGAAACACCATATATTTT. This codes for CASSHALEVGNTIYF.

DNA of the CDR3: TGTGCCAGCAGCCAAGGACAGGAGGGGCTTACCTACAATGAGCAGTTCTTC. This gives the protein CASSQGQEGLTYNEQFF. The chain employs TRBV4-2 and TRBJ2-1; either TRBD1 or TRBD2 may fit D (6 bases each). V was shortened by 1 base and J by 2 bases, with 15 bases between the two germline ends. CDR3 length: 17 residues. Looked up from germline, CDR1 is LGHNA and CDR2 is YNFKEQ.

J is TRBJ1-5 and V is TRBV15, with D unclear. Germline CDR1 is LNHNV and CDR2 is YYDKDF (reference sequence). The CDR3 has 16 residues. The V end was cut by 6 bases, the J end by 1 base, with 16 bases between. CDR3 amino acids: CATRESGRQSNQPQHF. CDR3 in DNA: TGTGCCACCAGGGAGTCAGGCAGGCAAAGCAATCAGCCCCAGCATTTT.

V gene TRBV27 combines with J gene TRBJ2-3; 9 bases line up with TRBD2. V trimming: 3 bases; J trimming: 4 bases; junction bases outside the gene matches: 8. This CDR3 comprises 16 residues. The germline V gene has CDR1 MNHEY and CDR2 SMNVEV (reference sequence). CDR3 bases: TGTGCCAGCAGTTTGGGAGCTAGCGGGGCCGCAGATACGCAGTATTTT. As protein: CASSLGASGAADTQYF.

The chain uses TRBV9 and TRBJ2-3, with D hard to call. Per germline, CDR1 SGDLS and CDR2 YYNGEE. The CDR3 is 16 residues long. Trimming took 4 bases from V and 0 from J, leaving 15 bases between them. The CDR3 region has the DNA TGTGCCAGCAGCTTTCCCCGAGACACTAGCACAGATACGCAGTATTTT. Its translation: CASSFPRDTSTDTQYF. Full variable domain (rest looked up from reference TRBV9 and TRBJ2-3): DSGVTQTPKHLITATGQRVTLRCSPRSGDLSVYWYQQSLDQGLQFLIQYYNGEERAKGNILERFSAQQFPDLHSELNLSSLELGDSALYFCASSFPRDTSTDTQYFGPGTRLTVL.

The chain joins TRBV6-1 to TRBJ2-7, with 13 bases that match TRBD2. Looked up from germline, CDR1 is MNHNS and CDR2 is SASEGT. Trimming cost V 2 bases and J 2 bases; bases outside gene matches: 3. The CDR3 totals 16 residues. CDR3 sequence: CASSEWGLAGTYEQYF. In DNA, the CDR3 is TGTGCCAGCAGTGAATGGGGACTAGCGGGAACCTACGAGCAGTACTTC.

The chain has TRBV6-5 and TRBJ2-3; D is possibly TRBD1 (5 bases). The length of the CDR3 is 16 residues. Germline lookup yields CDR1 MNHEY and CDR2 SVGAGI. Trimming removed 0 bases from V and 2 bases from J, with 12 bases in between. This chain's CDR3 is CASSYSVSGATDTQYF. The CDR3 coding sequence is TGTGCCAGCAGTTACTCGGTTAGTGGGGCCACAGATACGCAGTATTTT.

This sequence joins TRBV14 and TRBJ2-3; 7 bases fit TRBD1. CDR3 size: 15 residues. V shed 4 bases, J shed 0 bases, and the junction held 4 bases outside the gene matches. From germline, CDR1 is SGHDN and CDR2 FVKESK. In DNA form, the CDR3 reads TGTGCCAGCAGCCCGGGACAGTCTAGCACAGATACGCAGTATTTT. This codes for CASSPGQSSTDTQYF.

This clone was found a few times. The genes are TRBV29-1 and TRBJ2-7; D possibly corresponds to TRBD1 (6 bases). This CDR3 comprises 15 residues. Trimming took 6 bases from V and 0 from J, leaving 18 bases between them. Germline values: CDR1 SQVTM, CDR2 ANQGSEA. The CDR3 reads CSVSTPGTLSYEQYF. The DNA of the CDR3 is TGCAGCGTGAGTACACCCGGGACACTCTCCTACGAGCAGTACTTC.

The rearrangement links TRBV7-8 to TRBJ2-2; D not resolved. Trimming stripped 5 bases from V and 0 bases from J, with 4 bases between. Per the germline V gene, CDR1 is SGHVS and CDR2 is FQNEAQ. The CDR3 covers 13 residues. The CDR3 protein is CASSGSNTGELFF. The CDR3 DNA follows: TGTGCCAGCAGCGGATCGAACACCGGGGAGCTGTTTTTT.

The rearrangement links TRBV5-1 to TRBJ2-3; the match to TRBD1 covers 8 bases. V lost 4 bases, J lost 1 base, and 5 bases stayed unmatched. This CDR3 is 15 amino acids long. CDR1 is SGHRS and CDR2 is YFSETQ in the germline V gene. CDR3 amino acids: CASSPLTGGTDTQYF. The CDR3 DNA sequence: TGCGCCAGCAGCCCGCTGACAGGGGGCACAGATACGCAGTATTTT. The full variable domain, rest sourced from reference TRBV5-1 and TRBJ2-3, is KAGVTQTPRYLIKTRGQQVTLSCSPISGHRSVSWYQQTPGQGLQFLFEYFSETQRNKGNFPGRFSGRQFSNSRSEMNVSTLELGDSALYLCASSPLTGGTDTQYFGPGTRLTVL.

The chain carries TRBV5-1 and TRBJ1-6, with D possibly TRBD1 on 6 matching bases. The germline gives CDR1 SGHRS, CDR2 YFSETQ. Trimming removed 0 bases at V and 0 bases at J, with 19 bases between. CDR3 length equals 20 residues. In DNA, the CDR3 is TGCGCCAGCAGCTTGGATTTCCGGACAGCCTTTGACTCCTATAATTCACCCCTCCACTTT. Its translation is CASSLDFRTAFDSYNSPLHF. Full variable domain (missing parts from reference TRBV5-1 and TRBJ1-6): KAGVTQTPRYLIKTRGQQVTLSCSPISGHRSVSWYQQTPGQGLQFLFEYFSETQRNKGNFPGRFSGRQFSNSRSEMNVSTLELGDSALYLCASSLDFRTAFDSYNSPLHFGNGTRLTVT.

This sequence joins TRBV4-1 and TRBJ1-1; D is unclear. The germline V and J ends were trimmed by 5 bases and 1 base, with 17 bases remaining between them. The CDR3 spans 16 residues. Germline CDR1 MGHRA, CDR2 YSYEKL. The CDR3 DNA sequence: TGCGCCAGCAGCGATCGTCACGTTTCTGGGAACACTGAAGCTTTCTTT. Its protein product is CASSDRHVSGNTEAFF.

The V and J genes are TRBV6-5 and TRBJ1-1; D gene uncertain. CDR1 MNHEY and CDR2 SVGAGI come from the germline V gene. CDR3 length equals 15 residues. Trimming took 2 bases from V and 1 from J, leaving 11 bases between them. The CDR3 here is CASSYMDEGNTEAFF. For the CDR3, the DNA is TGTGCCAGCAGTTACATGGACGAGGGGAACACTGAAGCTTTCTTT.

The chain employs TRBV27 and TRBJ2-7; 10 bases map to TRBD2. This CDR3 has 15 amino acids. Germline CDR1 reads MNHEY; CDR2 reads SMNVEV (reference sequence). V trimming: 7 bases; J trimming: 3 bases; junction bases outside the gene matches: 9. CDR3 nucleotide sequence: TGTGCCAGCAAGCCACTAGCGGGGACATTCTACGAGCAGTACTTC. Its translation: CASKPLAGTFYEQYF.

This rearrangement joins TRBV5-4 to TRBJ2-5; tentative D call: TRBD2 (5 bases). Germline values: CDR1 SGHNT, CDR2 YYREEE (reference sequence). V was pared by 1 base and J by 1 base, with 5 bases between. The CDR3 is made up of 13 amino acids. The CDR3 loop is CASSLTSQETQYF. CDR3 DNA sequence: TGTGCCAGCAGCTTGACTAGCCAAGAGACCCAGTACTTC. Variable domain in full (rest from reference TRBV5-4 and TRBJ2-5): ETGVTQSPTHLIKTRGQQVTLRCSSQSGHNTVSWYQQALGQGPQFIFQYYREEENGRGNFPPRFSGLQFPNYSSELNVNALELDDSALYLCASSLTSQETQYFGPGTRLLVL.

The J gene is TRBJ2-5, the V gene TRBV10-2; weak D call: TRBD1 (6 bases). CDR3 size: 13 residues. Germline V CDR1 and CDR2: WSHSY, SAAADI. The germline V and J ends were trimmed by 8 bases and 3 bases, with 13 bases remaining between them. DNA for the CDR3: TGCGCCAGCGGAAATCCAGGGGAAGAGACCCAGTACTTC. This gives the protein CASGNPGEETQYF.